What follows is one TCR beta chain and its context. The sample originates from a study of control samples from healthy donors and cancer patients. There are 14 residues in the CDR3. Profiled with immunoSEQ multiplex PCR; TCRdb holds only in-frame clones, not every one. The data hold about 77,000 clones, with almost 95% observed a single time. The chain recombines TRBV21-1 with TRBJ2-6. TRBV21-1 counts as a pseudogene. Sequencing was performed on blood. The TCR comes from a woman aged 55 to 70 in good health. For the CDR3, the DNA is TGTGCCAGCAGGGATTTGGCTGGGGCCAACGTCCTGACTTTC. Translation gives CASRDLAGANVLTF.